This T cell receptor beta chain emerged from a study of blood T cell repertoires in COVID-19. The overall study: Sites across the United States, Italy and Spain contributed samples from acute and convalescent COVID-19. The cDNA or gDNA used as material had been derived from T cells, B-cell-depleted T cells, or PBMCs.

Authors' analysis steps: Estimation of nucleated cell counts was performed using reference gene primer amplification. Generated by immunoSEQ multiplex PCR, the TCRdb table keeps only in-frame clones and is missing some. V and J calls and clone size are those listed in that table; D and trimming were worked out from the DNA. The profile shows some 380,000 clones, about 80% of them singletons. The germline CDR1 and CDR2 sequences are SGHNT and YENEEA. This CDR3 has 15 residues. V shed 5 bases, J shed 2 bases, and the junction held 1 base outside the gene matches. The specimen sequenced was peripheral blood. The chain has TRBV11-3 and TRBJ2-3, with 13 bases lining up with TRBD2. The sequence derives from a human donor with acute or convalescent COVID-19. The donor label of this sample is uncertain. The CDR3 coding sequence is TGTGCCAGCAGCACTAGCGGGGGGGTCACAGATACGCAGTATTTT. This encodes CASSTSGGVTDTQYF.